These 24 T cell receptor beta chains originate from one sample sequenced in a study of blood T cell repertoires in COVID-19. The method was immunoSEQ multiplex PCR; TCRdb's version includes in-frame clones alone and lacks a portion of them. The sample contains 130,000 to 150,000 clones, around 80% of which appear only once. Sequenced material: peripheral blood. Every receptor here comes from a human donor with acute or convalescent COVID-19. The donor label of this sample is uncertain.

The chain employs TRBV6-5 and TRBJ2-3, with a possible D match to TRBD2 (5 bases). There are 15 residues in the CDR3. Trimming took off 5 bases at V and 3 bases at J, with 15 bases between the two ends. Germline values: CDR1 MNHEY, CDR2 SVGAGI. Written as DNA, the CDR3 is TGTGCCAGCAGTCCCAGTCGGGGAAGAACAGATACGCAGTATTTT. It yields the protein CASSPSRGRTDTQYF.

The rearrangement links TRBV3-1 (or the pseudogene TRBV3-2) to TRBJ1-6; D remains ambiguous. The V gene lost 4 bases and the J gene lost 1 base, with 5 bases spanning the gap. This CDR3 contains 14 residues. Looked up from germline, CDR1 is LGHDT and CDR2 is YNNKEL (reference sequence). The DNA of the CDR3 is TGTGCCAGCAGCCCTCAGTCCTATAATTCACCCCTCCACTTT. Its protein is CASSPQSYNSPLHF.

This CDR3 is CASKQGPHEQYF. The CDR3 nucleotides are TGTGCCAGTAAACAGGGTCCCCACGAGCAGTACTTC. This rearrangement joins TRBV19 to TRBJ2-7; possible D gene TRBD1, 6 bases. CDR3 length equals 12 residues. Germline loops: CDR1 LNHDA, CDR2 SQIVND (reference sequence). Trimming removed 7 bases from V and 5 bases from J, with 12 bases in between.

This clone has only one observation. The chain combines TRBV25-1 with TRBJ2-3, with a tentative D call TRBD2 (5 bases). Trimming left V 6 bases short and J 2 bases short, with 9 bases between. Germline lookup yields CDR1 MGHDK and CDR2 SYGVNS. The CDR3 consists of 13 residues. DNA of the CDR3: TGTGCCAGCAGGGACTCGTTCACAGATACGCAGTATTTT. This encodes CASRDSFTDTQYF.

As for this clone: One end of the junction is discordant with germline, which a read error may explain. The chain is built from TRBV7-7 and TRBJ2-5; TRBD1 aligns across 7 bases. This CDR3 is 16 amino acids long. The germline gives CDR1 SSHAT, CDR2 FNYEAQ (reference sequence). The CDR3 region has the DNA TGTGCTAGCAGCTCCACCCCAGGACAGGCGGCGGAGACCCAGTACTTC. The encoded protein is CASSSTPGQAAETQYF.

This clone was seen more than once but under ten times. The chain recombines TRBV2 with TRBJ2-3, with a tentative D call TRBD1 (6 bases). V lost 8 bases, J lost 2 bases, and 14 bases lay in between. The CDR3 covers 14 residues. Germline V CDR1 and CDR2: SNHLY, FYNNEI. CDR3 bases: TGTGCCAGCGGGGCGGACAGTAACACAGATACGCAGTATTTT. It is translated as CASGADSNTDTQYF.

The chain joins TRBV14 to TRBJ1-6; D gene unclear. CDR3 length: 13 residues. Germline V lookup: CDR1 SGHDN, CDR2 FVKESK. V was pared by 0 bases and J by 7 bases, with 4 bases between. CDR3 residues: CASSQDSNSPLHF. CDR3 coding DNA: TGTGCCAGCAGCCAAGATAGCAATTCACCCCTCCACTTT. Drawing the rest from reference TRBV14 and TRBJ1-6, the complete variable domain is EAGVTQFPSHSVIEKGQTVTLRCDPISGHDNLYWYRRVMGKEIKFLLHFVKESKQDESGMPNNRFLAERTGGTYSTLKVQPAELEDSGVYFCASSQDSNSPLHFGNGTRLTVT.

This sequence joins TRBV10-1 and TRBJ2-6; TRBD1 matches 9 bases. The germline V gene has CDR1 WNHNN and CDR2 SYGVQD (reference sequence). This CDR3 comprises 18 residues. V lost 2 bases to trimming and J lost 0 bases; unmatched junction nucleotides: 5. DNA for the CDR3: TGCGCCAGCAGTGAGCCGGGACAGGGTTTCTCTGGGGCCAACGTCCTGACTTTC. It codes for CASSEPGQGFSGANVLTF.

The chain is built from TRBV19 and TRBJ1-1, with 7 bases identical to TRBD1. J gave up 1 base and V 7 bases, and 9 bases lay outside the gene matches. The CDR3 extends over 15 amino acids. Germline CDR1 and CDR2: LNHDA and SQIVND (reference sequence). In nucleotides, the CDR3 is TGTGCCAGTACTCTCAGGGGGGCCTCGAACACTGAAGCTTTCTTT. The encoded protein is CASTLRGASNTEAFF.

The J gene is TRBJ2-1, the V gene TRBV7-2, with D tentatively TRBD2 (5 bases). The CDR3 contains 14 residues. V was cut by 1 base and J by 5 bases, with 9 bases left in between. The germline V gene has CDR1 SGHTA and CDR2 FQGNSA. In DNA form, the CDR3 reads TGTGCCAGCAGCTTAGGCCCCGGGAACAATGAGCAGTTCTTC. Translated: CASSLGPGNNEQFF.

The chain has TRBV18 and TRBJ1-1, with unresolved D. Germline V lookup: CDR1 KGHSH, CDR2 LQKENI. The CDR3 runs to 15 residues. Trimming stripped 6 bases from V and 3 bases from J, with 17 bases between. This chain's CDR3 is CASSVVDIRDTEAFF. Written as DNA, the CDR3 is TGTGCCAGCTCCGTCGTGGATATTCGGGACACTGAAGCTTTCTTT.

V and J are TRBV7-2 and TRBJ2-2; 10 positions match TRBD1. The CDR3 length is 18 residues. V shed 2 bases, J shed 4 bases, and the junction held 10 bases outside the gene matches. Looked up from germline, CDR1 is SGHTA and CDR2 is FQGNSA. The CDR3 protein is CASSLRSLGQGGTGELFF. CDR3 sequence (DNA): TGTGCCAGCAGCTTAAGATCCCTTGGACAGGGGGGCACCGGGGAGCTGTTTTTT.

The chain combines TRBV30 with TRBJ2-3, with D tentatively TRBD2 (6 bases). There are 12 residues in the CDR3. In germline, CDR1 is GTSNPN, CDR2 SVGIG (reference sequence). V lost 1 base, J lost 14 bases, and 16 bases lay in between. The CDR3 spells CAWSDKRANRYF. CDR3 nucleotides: TGTGCCTGGAGTGATAAGCGGGCCAATCGGTATTTT. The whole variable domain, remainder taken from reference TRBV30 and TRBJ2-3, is SQTIHQWPATLVQPVGSPLSLECTVEGTSNPNLYWYRQAAGRGLQLLFYSVGIGQISSEVPQNLSASRPQDRQFILSSKKLLLSDSGFYLCAWSDKRANRYFGPGTRLTVL.

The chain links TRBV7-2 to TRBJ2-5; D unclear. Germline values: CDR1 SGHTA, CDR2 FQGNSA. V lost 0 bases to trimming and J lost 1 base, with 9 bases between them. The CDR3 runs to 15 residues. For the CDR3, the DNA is TGTGCCAGCAGCTTAGCTGGGCTCCTCCAAGAGACCCAGTACTTC. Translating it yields CASSLAGLLQETQYF. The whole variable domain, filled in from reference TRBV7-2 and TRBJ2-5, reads GAGVSQSPSNKVTEKGKDVELRCDPISGHTALYWYRQSLGQGLEFLIYFQGNSAPDKSGLPSDRFSAERTGGSVSTLTIQRTQQEDSAVYLCASSLAGLLQETQYFGPGTRLLVL.

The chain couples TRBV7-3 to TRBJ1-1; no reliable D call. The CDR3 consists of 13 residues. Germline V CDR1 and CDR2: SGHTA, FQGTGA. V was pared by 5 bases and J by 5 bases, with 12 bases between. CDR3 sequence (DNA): TGTGCCAGCAGCCAAGCGGGTTCTACTGAAGCTTTCTTT. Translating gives CASSQAGSTEAFF.

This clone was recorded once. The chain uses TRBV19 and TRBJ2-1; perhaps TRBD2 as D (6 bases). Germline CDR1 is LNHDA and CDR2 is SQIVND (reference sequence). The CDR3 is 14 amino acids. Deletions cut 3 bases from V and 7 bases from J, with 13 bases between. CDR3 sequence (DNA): TGTGCCAGTAGTATTACGACTAGTTGGAATGAGCAGTTCTTC. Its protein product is CASSITTSWNEQFF.

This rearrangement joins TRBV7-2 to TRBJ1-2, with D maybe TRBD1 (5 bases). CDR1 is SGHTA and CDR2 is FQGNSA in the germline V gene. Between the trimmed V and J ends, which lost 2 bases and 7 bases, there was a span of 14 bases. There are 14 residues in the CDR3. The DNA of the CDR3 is TGTGCCAGCAGCTTAAGCCAGGGAAGTAGTGGCTACACCTTC. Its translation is CASSLSQGSSGYTF.

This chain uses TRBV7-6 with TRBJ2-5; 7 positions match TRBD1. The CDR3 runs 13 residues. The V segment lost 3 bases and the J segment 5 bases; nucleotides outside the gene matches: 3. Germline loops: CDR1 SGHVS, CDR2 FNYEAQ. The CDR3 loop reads CASSLGRGETQYF. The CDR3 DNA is TGTGCCAGCAGCTTGGGCAGGGGGGAGACCCAGTACTTC.

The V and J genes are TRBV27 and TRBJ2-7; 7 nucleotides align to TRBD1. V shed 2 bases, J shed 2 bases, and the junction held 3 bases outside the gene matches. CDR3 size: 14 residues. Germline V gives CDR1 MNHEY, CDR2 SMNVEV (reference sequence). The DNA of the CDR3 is TGTGCCAGCAGTTTAACAGGGGCGACCTACGAGCAGTACTTC. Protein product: CASSLTGATYEQYF.

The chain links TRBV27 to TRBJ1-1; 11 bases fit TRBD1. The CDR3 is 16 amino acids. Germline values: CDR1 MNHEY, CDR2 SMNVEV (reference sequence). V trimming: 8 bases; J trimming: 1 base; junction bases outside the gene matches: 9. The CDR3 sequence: CASYRPGTGGNTEAFF. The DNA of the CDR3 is TGTGCCAGCTATCGACCCGGGACAGGGGGGAACACTGAAGCTTTCTTT.

In nucleotides, the CDR3 is TGTGCCAGCTCGGGGGGACAGGCCCCGAGCAATGAGCAGTTCTTC. It is translated as CASSGGQAPSNEQFF. The chain couples TRBV18 to TRBJ2-1; 8 bases are a match to TRBD1. This CDR3 has 15 residues. Germline V CDR1 and CDR2: KGHSH, LQKENI. V was clipped by 6 bases and J by 6 bases; unmatched bases: 10.

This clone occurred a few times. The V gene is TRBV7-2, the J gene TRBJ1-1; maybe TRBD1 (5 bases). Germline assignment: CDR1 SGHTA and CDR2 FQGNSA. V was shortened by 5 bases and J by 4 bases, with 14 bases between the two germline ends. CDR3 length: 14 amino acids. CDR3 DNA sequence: TGTGCCAGCAGCGCGCGGGGGGGAACCACTGAAGCTTTCTTT. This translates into CASSARGGTTEAFF.

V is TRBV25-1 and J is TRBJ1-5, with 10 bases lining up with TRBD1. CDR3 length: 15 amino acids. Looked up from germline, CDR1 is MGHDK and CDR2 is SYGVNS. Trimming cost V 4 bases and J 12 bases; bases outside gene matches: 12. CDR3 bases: TGTGCCAGCAGTGGCGGGACAGGGGCCCCCTGGGGCCAGCATTTT. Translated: CASSGGTGAPWGQHF.

In DNA, the CDR3 is TGTGCCAGCAGTCGCGGACAGGCCAGCAATCAGCCCCAGCATTTT. Amino acids: CASSRGQASNQPQHF. The rearrangement joins TRBV2 to TRBJ1-5; 7 bases align to TRBD1. The germline CDR1 and CDR2 sequences are SNHLY and FYNNEI. This CDR3 is 15 amino acids long. V trimming: 5 bases; J trimming: 1 base; junction bases outside the gene matches: 5.